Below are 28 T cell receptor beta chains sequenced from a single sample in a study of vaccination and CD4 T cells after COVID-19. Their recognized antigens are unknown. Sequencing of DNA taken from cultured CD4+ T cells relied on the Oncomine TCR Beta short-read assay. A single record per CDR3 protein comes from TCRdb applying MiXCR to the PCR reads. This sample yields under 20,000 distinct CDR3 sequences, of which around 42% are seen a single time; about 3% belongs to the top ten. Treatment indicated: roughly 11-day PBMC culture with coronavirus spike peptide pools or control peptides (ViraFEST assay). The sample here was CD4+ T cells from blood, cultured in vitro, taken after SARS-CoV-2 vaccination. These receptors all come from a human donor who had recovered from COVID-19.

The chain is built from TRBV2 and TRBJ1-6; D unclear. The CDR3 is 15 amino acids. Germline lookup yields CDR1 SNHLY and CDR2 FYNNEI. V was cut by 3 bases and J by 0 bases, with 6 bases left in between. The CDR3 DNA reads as TGTGCCAGCAGTGATAGGAGCTCCTATAATTCACCCCTCCACTTT. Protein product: CASSDRSSYNSPLHF. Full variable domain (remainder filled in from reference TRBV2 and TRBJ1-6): EPEVTQTPSHQVTQMGQEVILRCVPISNHLYFYWYRQILGQKVEFLVSFYNNEISEKSEIFDDQFSVERPDGSNFTLKIRSTKLEDSAMYFCASSDRSSYNSPLHFGNGTRLTVT.

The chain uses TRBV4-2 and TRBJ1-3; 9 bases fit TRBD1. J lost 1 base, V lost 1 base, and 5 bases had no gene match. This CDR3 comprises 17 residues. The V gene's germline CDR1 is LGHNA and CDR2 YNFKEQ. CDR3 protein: CASSQVSQGASGNTIYF. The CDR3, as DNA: TGTGCCAGCAGCCAAGTATCACAGGGGGCTTCTGGAAACACCATATATTTT.

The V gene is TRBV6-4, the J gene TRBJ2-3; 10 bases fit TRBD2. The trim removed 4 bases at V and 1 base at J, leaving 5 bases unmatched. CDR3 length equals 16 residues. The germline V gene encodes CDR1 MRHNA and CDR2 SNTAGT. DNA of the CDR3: TGTGCCAGCAGTGTCGCTAGCGGGAGCCGCACAGATACGCAGTATTTT. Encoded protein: CASSVASGSRTDTQYF.

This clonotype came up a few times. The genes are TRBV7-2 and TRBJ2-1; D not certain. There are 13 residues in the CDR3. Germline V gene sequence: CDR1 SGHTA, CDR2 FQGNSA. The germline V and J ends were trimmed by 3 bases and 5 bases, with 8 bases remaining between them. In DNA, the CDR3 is TGTGCCAGCAGCTTGGGATTGAACAATGAGCAGTTCTTC. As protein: CASSLGLNNEQFF.

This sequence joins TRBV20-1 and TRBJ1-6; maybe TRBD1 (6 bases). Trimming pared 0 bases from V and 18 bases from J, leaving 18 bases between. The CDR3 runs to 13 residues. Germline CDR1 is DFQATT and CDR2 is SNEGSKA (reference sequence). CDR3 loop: CSARDRGPYSPHF. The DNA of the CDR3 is TGCAGTGCTAGAGACAGGGGCCCATACTCTCCCCACTTT.

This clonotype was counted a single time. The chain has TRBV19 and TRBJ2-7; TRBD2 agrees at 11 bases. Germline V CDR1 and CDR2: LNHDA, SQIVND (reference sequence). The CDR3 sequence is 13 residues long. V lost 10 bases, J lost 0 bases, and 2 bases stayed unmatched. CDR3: CATGLAGSYEQYF. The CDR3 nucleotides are TGTGCCACAGGACTAGCGGGCTCCTACGAGCAGTACTTC.

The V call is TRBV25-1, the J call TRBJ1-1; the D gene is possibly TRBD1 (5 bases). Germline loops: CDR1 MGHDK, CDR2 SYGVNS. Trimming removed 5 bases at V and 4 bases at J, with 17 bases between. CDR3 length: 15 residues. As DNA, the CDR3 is TGTGCCAGCAGTTGGGACCCCGGTTCCAGCACTGAAGCTTTCTTT. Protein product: CASSWDPGSSTEAFF.

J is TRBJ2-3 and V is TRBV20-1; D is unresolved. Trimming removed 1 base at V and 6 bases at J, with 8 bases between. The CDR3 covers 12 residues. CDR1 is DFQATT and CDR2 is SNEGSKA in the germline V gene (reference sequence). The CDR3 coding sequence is TGCAGTGCTAGAGGGAATCAGGATACGCAGTATTTT. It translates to CSARGNQDTQYF.

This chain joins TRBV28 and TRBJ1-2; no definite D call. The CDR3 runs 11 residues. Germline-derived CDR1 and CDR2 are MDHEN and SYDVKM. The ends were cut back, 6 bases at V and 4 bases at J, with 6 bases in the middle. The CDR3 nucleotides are TGTGCCAGCAGCCCGTCCTATGGCTACACCTTC. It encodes CASSPSYGYTF.

The CDR3 region is CAIRAAGTDTQYF. In DNA, the CDR3 is TGTGCCATCAGGGCGGCAGGCACAGATACGCAGTATTTT. The rearrangement links TRBV10-3 to TRBJ2-3; D remains ambiguous. The CDR3 loop spans 13 amino acids. The germline gives CDR1 ENHRY, CDR2 SYGVKD. Trimming took off 6 bases at V and 1 base at J, with 8 bases between the two ends.

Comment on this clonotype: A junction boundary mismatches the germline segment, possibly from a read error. The chain's CDR3 is CASGLGSPGGHGEQFF. The CDR3 DNA follows: TGTGCCAGCGGCTTAGGGAGTCCCGGGGGGCATGGTGAGCAGTTCTTC. This chain connects TRBV7-2 to TRBJ2-1, with D possibly matching TRBD2 (7 bases). There are 16 residues in the CDR3. The germline CDR1 and CDR2 sequences are SGHTA and FQGNSA.

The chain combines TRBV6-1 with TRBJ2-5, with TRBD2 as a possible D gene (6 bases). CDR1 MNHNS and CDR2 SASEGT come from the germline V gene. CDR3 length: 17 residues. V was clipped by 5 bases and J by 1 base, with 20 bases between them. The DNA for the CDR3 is TGTGCCAGCAGTCTGGATATTCCCGGGAGTCTCCAAGAGACCCAGTACTTC. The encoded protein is CASSLDIPGSLQETQYF.

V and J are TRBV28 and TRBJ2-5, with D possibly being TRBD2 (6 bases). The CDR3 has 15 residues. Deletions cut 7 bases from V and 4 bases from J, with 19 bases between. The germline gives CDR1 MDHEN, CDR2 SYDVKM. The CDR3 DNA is TGTGCCAGCACCCCGACCCCCCCCGGGAGAGAGACCCAGTACTTC. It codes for CASTPTPPGRETQYF.

The CDR3 sequence is CASSSGRSSYNEQFF. CDR3 nucleotides: TGTGCCAGCAGCTCAGGGCGTAGCTCCTACAATGAGCAGTTCTTC. V is TRBV11-2 and J is TRBJ2-1; weak D call: TRBD1 (5 bases). This CDR3 comprises 15 residues. V lost 4 bases to trimming and J lost 0 bases, with 10 bases between them. Germline V gives CDR1 SGHAT, CDR2 FQNNGV.

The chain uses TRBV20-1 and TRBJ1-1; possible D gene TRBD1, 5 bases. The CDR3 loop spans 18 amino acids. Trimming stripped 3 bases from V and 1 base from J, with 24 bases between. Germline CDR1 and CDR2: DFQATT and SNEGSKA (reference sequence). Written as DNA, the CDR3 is TGCAGTGCTAGTAGGTGGGGGAAGGGAGAGTGGAGGAACACTGAAGCTTTCTTT. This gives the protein CSASRWGKGEWRNTEAFF.

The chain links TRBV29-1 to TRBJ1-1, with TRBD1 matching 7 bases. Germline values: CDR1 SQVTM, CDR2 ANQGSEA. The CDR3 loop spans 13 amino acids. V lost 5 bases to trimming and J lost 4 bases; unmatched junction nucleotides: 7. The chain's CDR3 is CSVNQGGVTEAFF. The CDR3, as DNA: TGCAGCGTTAACCAGGGGGGGGTCACTGAAGCTTTCTTT.

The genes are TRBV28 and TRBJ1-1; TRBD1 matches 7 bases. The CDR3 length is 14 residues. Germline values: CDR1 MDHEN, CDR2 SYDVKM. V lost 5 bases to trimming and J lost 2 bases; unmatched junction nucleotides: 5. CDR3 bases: TGTGCCAGCAGTAGACAGGGATTAAACACTGAAGCTTTCTTT. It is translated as CASSRQGLNTEAFF.

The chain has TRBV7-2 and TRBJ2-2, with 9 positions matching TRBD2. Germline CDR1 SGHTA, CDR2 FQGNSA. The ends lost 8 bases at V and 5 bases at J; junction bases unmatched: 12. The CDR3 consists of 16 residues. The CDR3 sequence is CASGYRASGITGELFF. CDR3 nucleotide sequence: TGTGCCAGCGGCTATAGGGCTAGCGGGATTACCGGGGAGCTGTTTTTT.

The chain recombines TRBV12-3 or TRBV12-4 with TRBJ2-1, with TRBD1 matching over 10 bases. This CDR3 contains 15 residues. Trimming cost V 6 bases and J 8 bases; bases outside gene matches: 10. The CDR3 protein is CASSWGGQGRYEQFF. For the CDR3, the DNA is TGTGCCAGCAGCTGGGGGGGACAGGGGAGATATGAGCAGTTCTTC.

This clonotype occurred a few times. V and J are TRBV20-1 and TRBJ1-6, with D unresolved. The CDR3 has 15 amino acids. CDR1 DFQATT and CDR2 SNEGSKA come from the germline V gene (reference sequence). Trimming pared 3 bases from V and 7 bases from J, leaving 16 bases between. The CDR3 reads CSARPEGRENSPLHF. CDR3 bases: TGCAGTGCTAGGCCCGAGGGAAGAGAAAATTCACCCCTCCACTTT.

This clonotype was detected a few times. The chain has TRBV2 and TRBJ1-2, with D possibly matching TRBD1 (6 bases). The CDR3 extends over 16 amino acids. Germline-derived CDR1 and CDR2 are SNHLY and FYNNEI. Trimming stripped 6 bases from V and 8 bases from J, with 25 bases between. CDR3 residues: CASRAFIGTRGSGYTF. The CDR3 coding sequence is TGTGCCAGCAGGGCCTTTATCGGGACAAGAGGGAGCGGCTACACCTTC. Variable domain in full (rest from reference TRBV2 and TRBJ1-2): EPEVTQTPSHQVTQMGQEVILRCVPISNHLYFYWYRQILGQKVEFLVSFYNNEISEKSEIFDDQFSVERPDGSNFTLKIRSTKLEDSAMYFCASRAFIGTRGSGYTFGSGTRLTVV.

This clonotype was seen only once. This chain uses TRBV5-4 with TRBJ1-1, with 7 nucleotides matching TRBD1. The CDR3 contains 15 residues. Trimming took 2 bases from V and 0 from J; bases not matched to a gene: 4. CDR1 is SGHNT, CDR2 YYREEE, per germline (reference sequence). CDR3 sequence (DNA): TGTGCCAGCAGCTTCCCGGGACAGTTGAACACTGAAGCTTTCTTT. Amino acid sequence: CASSFPGQLNTEAFF.

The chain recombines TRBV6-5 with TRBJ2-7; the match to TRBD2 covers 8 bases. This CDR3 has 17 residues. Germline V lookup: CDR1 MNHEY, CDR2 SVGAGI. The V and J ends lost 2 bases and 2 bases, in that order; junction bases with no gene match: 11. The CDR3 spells CASSYGRLSGGAYEQYF. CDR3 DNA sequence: TGTGCCAGCAGTTACGGAAGGTTAAGCGGGGGAGCCTACGAGCAGTACTTC.

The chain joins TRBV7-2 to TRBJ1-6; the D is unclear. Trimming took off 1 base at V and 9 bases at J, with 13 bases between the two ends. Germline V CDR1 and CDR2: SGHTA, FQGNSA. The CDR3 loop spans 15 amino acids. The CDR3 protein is CASSLGVVHGSPLHF. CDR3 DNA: TGTGCCAGCAGCTTAGGTGTGGTCCATGGTTCACCCCTCCACTTT.

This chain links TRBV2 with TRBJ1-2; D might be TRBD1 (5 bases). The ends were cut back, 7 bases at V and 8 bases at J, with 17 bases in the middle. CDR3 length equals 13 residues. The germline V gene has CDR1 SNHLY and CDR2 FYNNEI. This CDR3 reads CASNFGTEKGYTF. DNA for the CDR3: TGTGCCAGCAATTTCGGGACGGAGAAAGGCTACACCTTC. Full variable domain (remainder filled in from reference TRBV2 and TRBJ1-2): EPEVTQTPSHQVTQMGQEVILRCVPISNHLYFYWYRQILGQKVEFLVSFYNNEISEKSEIFDDQFSVERPDGSNFTLKIRSTKLEDSAMYFCASNFGTEKGYTFGSGTRLTVV.

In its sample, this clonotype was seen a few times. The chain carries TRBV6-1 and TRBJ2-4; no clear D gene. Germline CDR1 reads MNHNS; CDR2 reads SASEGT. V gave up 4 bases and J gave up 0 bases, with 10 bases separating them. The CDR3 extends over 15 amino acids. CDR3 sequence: CASSAAPLAKNIQYF. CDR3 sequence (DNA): TGTGCCAGCAGTGCGGCGCCCCTAGCCAAAAACATTCAGTACTTC.

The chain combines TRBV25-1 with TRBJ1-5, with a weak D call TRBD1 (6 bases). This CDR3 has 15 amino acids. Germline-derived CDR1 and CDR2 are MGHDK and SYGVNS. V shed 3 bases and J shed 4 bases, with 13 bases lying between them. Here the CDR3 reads CASSDGQGLNQPQHF. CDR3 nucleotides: TGTGCCAGCAGTGATGGGCAGGGGCTAAATCAGCCCCAGCATTTT.

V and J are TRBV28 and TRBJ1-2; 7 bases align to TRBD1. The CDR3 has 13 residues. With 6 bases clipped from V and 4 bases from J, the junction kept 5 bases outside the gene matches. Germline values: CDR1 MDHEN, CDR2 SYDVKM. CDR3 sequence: CASRPTGTYGYTF. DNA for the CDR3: TGTGCCAGCAGACCGACAGGGACCTATGGCTACACCTTC.